The clone carrying this TCR beta chain was picked up one time. Per germline, CDR1 MGHRA and CDR2 YSYEKL. The CDR3 has 19 amino acids. V dropped 3 bases and J dropped 4; count of bases not matched to a gene: 12. For every subset, genomic DNA was evenly distributed across several immunoSEQ plates. This table comes from immunoSEQ multiplex PCR, and its TCRdb copy is limited to in-frame clones, with some not included. The profile covers just under 350,000 clones, with about 70% appearing a single time and over 9.5% taken by the ten largest. The entry originates in a study of shared clonotypes between healthy human individuals. Study in general: Contributing individuals were two females and a few males aged 18 to 49.

This clonotype was sampled from a man under 40 in good health. The material sequenced was memory CD4+ T cells sorted from blood. As for subset: CD45RA-negative fraction. This rearrangement joins TRBV4-1 to TRBJ2-3, with TRBD2 matching 14 bases. Here the CDR3 DNA reads TGCGCCAGCAGCCACCCTTTGACTAGCGGGAGGGCCGGAGCAGATACGCAGTATTTT. Amino acid sequence: CASSHPLTSGRAGADTQYF.